Detailed here is one T cell receptor (beta chain). Antigen: not known. This sample is part of a study of cytomegalovirus exposure and HLA in healthy donors. The study's findings and limits: Follow-up analysis later connected one missense variant in DCLRE1C with trimming of TCR beta V- and J-genes. In vitro confirmation showed a few CMV-associated chains to be CMV antigen specific.

The PCR had 60 Vbeta and 13 Jbeta primers. Only in-frame clones appear in the TCRdb table, and some are missing; sequencing was by immunoSEQ multiplex PCR. The sample lists around 100,000 clones; 75% to 85% were seen once. Trimming took off 2 bases at V and 4 bases at J, with 14 bases between the two ends. Germline V gives CDR1 SGHTA, CDR2 FQGNSA. This CDR3 is built from 15 residues. This clonotype was obtained from a man younger than 40 in good health and CMV-seropositive. V usage is TRBV7-2 and J usage is TRBJ1-1, with no clear D. Specimen: PBMCs. CDR3 sequence reads: CASSLWGRGSTEAFF. CDR3 DNA sequence: TGTGCCAGCAGCTTATGGGGTCGTGGGAGCACTGAAGCTTTCTTT.